This T cell receptor (beta chain) stems from a study of Ad26.COV2.S vaccination and SARS-CoV-2 variants. TCRdb's copy holds only in-frame clones and misses some; the assay was immunoSEQ multiplex PCR. The sample lists hundreds of thousands of clones; around 89% were seen once. Documented treatment: some 20 received Ad26.COV2.S at low or high dose, single or two shots; a few received placebo; per-sample allocation not given. Following the first vaccine or placebo injection, samples were taken on day 63. Trimming at V came to 1 base and at J to 2 bases, leaving 5 bases not matched to a gene. CDR3 length: 15 residues. Germline V gene lookup returns CDR1 SGHAT and CDR2 FQNNGV.

The rearrangement joins TRBV11-2 to TRBJ2-7; 7 bases fit TRBD1. This specimen consisted of peripheral blood, obtained in a trial of Ad26.COV2.S vaccine versus placebo. This clonotype was obtained from a person between 18 and 60 years old who received the Ad26.COV2.S COVID-19 vaccine or a placebo. Here the CDR3 reads CASSLGTGGTYEQYF. The CDR3 DNA follows: TGTGCCAGCAGCTTAGGGACAGGAGGTACCTACGAGCAGTACTTC. Drawing the rest from reference TRBV11-2 and TRBJ2-7, the complete variable domain is EAGVAQSPRYKIIEKRQSVAFWCNPISGHATLYWYQQILGQGPKLLIQFQNNGVVDDSQLPKDRFSAERLKGVDSTLKIQPAKLEDSAVYLCASSLGTGGTYEQYFGPGTRLTVT.